This TCR beta chain was sequenced in a study of blood T cell repertoires in COVID-19. Looking at the study overall: The samples span acute and convalescent COVID-19 from the United States, Italy and Spain. Sample material is recorded as cDNA or gDNA derived from T cells, B-cell-depleted T cells, or PBMCs.

Germline CDR1 reads LGHNA; CDR2 reads YSLEER. The V end was cut by 0 bases, the J end by 5 bases, with 10 bases between. The CDR3 sequence is 14 residues long. The repertoire was sequenced with immunoSEQ multiplex PCR; TCRdb's copy has only in-frame clones and lacks some. The sample has some 200,000 clones; around 90% are singletons. This study enrolled people aged about 18 to 90 from roughly 22 US geographic areas. Recovered Cohort 3 donors showed two negative PCRs, clearance, or symptom resolution. This receptor was obtained from a young woman who had recovered from COVID-19. The specimen sequenced was PBMCs or T cells enriched from blood (not recorded which). The V call is TRBV4-3, the J call TRBJ1-1, with TRBD1 as a possible D gene (5 bases). CDR3 residues: CASSQDRGETEAFF. The CDR3 coding sequence is TGCGCCAGCAGCCAAGACCGGGGGGAAACTGAAGCTTTCTTT.